The rows below give T cell receptor beta chains drawn from one sample of a study of lymphopenia after photon versus proton radiotherapy. Sequencing used immunoSEQ multiplex PCR; TCRdb keeps in-frame clones, though not all of them. Among roughly 40,000 clones, around 81% were seen once, and the ten largest hold roughly a quarter. The specimen was peripheral blood, collected from a patient treated with proton-based radiotherapy. The receptors come from a woman in her 70s with pancreatic cancer. The conserved cysteine and the conserved F or W are not part of the CDR3 here. Each record gives: J gene, V gene, CDR3 protein.

J gene: TRBJ2-7; V gene: TRBV27; CDR3 protein: ASGRLGQGRYEQY
J gene: TRBJ2-1; V gene: TRBV10-3; CDR3 protein: AIDGGFVANEQF
J gene: TRBJ2-7; V gene: TRBV28; CDR3 protein: ASSETSGSHEQY
J gene: TRBJ1-1; V gene: TRBV5-1; CDR3 protein: ASSRGAQDTEAF
J gene: TRBJ1-1; V gene: TRBV5-1; CDR3 protein: ASTTQTAANTEAF
J gene: TRBJ2-7; V gene: TRBV10-3; CDR3 protein: AISLAGVYEQY
J gene: TRBJ2-7; V gene: TRBV30; CDR3 protein: AWSPTTGLAAYEQY
J gene: TRBJ1-3; V gene: TRBV18; CDR3 protein: ASSPGGVSGNTIY
J gene: TRBJ2-3; V gene: TRBV5-1; CDR3 protein: ASSSTSGSSGDTQY
J gene: TRBJ1-4; V gene: TRBV7-9; CDR3 protein: ASSFGEKLF
J gene: TRBJ2-7; V gene: TRBV5-1; CDR3 protein: ASSLLGQAREQY
J gene: TRBJ1-5; V gene: TRBV5-1; CDR3 protein: ASSEGTGVGQPQH
J gene: TRBJ2-7; V gene: TRBV27; CDR3 protein: ASSGGRSGSLREQY
J gene: TRBJ2-2; V gene: TRBV7-9; CDR3 protein: ASNKQGAGGELF
J gene: TRBJ1-4; V gene: TRBV4-3; CDR3 protein: ASSRGTSNEKLF
J gene: TRBJ1-2; V gene: TRBV5-6; CDR3 protein: ASTWDRNYGYT
J gene: TRBJ2-7; V gene: TRBV2; CDR3 protein: ASSDLDRGTQSSYEQY
J gene: TRBJ1-2; V gene: TRBV19; CDR3 protein: ASSIPSSNYGYT
J gene: TRBJ1-4; V gene: TRBV5-6; CDR3 protein: ASSLFLAVNEKLF
J gene: TRBJ2-5; V gene: TRBV5-6; CDR3 protein: ASSPGLAVWQTQY
J gene: TRBJ1-2; V gene: TRBV28; CDR3 protein: ASSQQVGNYGYT
J gene: TRBJ2-3; V gene: TRBV19; CDR3 protein: ASSLNVGNTQY
J gene: TRBJ2-5; V gene: TRBV7-2; CDR3 protein: ASSLQGQGQETQY
J gene: TRBJ1-3; V gene: TRBV7-2; CDR3 protein: ASSSQQGALRNTIY
J gene: TRBJ2-6; V gene: TRBV7-9; CDR3 protein: ASSFRDQSSGANVLT
J gene: TRBJ2-1; V gene: TRBV6-5; CDR3 protein: ASSYFGTGANEQF
J gene: TRBJ2-5; V gene: TRBV18; CDR3 protein: ASSPTSGRAVETQY
J gene: TRBJ2-6; V gene: TRBV28; CDR3 protein: ASSSGEWSGANVLT
J gene: TRBJ2-1; V gene: TRBV30; CDR3 protein: AWRGNRVVRYNEQF
J gene: TRBJ2-3; V gene: TRBV6-1; CDR3 protein: ASSEDRRTLLIGRQDTQY
J gene: TRBJ2-3; V gene: TRBV6-5; CDR3 protein: ASSSREGMADTQY
J gene: TRBJ2-7; V gene: TRBV28; CDR3 protein: ASSSASLQGDEQY
J gene: TRBJ1-6; V gene: TRBV19; CDR3 protein: ASSTRDTNNSPLH
J gene: TRBJ1-5; V gene: TRBV5-6; CDR3 protein: ASSLRQATLIGQPQH